What follows describes a single TCR beta chain. Trimming took 8 bases from V and 4 from J; bases not matched to a gene: 8. CDR3 size: 16 residues. Germline V gene lookup returns CDR1 ENHRY and CDR2 SYGVKD. This record comes from a study of blood T cell repertoires in COVID-19. Whole-study context: Sample material is recorded as cDNA or gDNA derived from T cells, B-cell-depleted T cells, or PBMCs.

Assay used: immunoSEQ multiplex PCR; TCRdb lists only in-frame clones, some missing. The profile shows more than 150,000 clones, over 80% of them singletons. The sample comprised peripheral blood. The source of this sequence is a woman aged 40 to 50 with acute or convalescent COVID-19. This sequence joins TRBV10-3 and TRBJ2-2; 12 bases line up with TRBD2. CDR3 sequence (DNA): TGTGCCATCGGGGCTAGCGGGAGGGCCGTCACCGGGGAGCTGTTTTTT. This sequence encodes CAIGASGRAVTGELFF.